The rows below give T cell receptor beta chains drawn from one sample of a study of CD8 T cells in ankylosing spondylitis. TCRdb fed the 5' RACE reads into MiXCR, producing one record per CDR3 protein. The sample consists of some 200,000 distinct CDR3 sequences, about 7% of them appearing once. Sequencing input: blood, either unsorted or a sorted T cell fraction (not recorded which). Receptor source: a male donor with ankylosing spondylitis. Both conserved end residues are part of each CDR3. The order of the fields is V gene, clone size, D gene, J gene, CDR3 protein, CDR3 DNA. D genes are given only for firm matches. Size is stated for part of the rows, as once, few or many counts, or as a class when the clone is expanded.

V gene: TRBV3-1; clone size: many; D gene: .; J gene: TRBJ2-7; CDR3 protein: CASSQDWGYGDEQYF; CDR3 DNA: TGTGCCAGCAGCCAAGATTGGGGCTACGGCGACGAGCAGTACTTC
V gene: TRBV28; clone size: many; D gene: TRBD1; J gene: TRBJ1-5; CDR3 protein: CASRDRATYNQPQHF; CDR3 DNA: TGTGCCAGCAGGGACAGGGCAACTTACAATCAGCCCCAGCATTTT
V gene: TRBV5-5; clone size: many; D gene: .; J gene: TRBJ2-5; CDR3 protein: CASSFPVQQETQYF; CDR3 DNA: TGTGCCAGCAGCTTCCCAGTCCAGCAGGAGACCCAGTACTTC
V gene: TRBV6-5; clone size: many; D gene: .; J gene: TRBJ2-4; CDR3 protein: CASSYDKRVSGNIQYF; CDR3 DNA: TGTGCCAGCAGTTATGATAAAAGGGTTTCCGGTAACATTCAGTACTTC
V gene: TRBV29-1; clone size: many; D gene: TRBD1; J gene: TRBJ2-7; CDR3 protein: CSVSTGGEQEQYF; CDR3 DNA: TGCAGCGTATCGACAGGGGGTGAACAAGAGCAGTACTTC
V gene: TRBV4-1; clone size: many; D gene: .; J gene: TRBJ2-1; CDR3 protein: CASSQERASRNEQFF; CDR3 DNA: TGCGCCAGCAGCCAAGAACGGGCATCCCGCAATGAGCAGTTCTTC
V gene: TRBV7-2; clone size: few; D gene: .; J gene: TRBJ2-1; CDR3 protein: CASSFRDIQKDEQFF; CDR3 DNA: TGTGCCAGCAGCTTCCGGGACATCCAAAAGGATGAGCAGTTCTTC
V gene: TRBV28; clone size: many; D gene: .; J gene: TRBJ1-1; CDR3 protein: CASIKLVNTEAFF; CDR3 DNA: TGTGCCAGCATAAAGTTGGTGAACACTGAAGCTTTCTTT
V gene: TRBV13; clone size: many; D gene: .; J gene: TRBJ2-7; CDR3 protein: CASSLGPGAFEQYF; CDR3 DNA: TGTGCCAGCAGCTTAGGCCCAGGGGCTTTCGAGCAGTACTTC
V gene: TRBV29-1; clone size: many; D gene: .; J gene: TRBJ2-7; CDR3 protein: CSVYIGSEQYF; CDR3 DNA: TGCAGCGTTTATATAGGGTCCGAGCAGTACTTC
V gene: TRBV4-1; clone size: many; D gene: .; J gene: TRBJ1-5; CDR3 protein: CASSPDGRSNQPQHF; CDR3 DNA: TGCGCCAGCAGTCCTGACGGAAGGAGCAATCAGCCCCAGCATTTT
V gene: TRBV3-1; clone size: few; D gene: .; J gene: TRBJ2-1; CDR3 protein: CASSGGTDYNEQFF; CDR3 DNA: TGTGCCAGCAGCGGGGGGACAGACTACAATGAGCAGTTCTTC
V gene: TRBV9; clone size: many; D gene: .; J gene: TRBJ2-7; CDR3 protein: CASSGPGGADEQYF; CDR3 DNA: TGTGCCAGCAGCGGACCAGGGGGGGCAGACGAGCAGTACTTC
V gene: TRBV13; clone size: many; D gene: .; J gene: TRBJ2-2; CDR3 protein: CASSFGGRNTGELFF; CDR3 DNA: TGTGCCAGCAGCTTTGGGGGGCGCAACACCGGGGAGCTGTTTTTT
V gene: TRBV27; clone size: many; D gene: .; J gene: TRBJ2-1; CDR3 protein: CASSEAANEQFF; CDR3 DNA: TGTGCCAGCAGTGAGGCAGCAAATGAGCAGTTCTTC
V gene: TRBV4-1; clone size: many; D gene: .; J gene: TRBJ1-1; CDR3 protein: CASSQDRRQNTEAFF; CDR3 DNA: TGCGCCAGCAGCCAAGATCGACGGCAGAACACTGAAGCTTTCTTT
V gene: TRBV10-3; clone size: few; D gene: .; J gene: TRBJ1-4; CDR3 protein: CAISRVLDEKLFF; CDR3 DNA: TGTGCCATCAGCCGGGTCCTGGATGAAAAACTGTTTTTT
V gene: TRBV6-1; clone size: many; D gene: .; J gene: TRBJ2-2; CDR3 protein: CASSEAKGLSNTGELFF; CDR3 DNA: TGTGCCAGCAGTGAAGCGAAGGGATTATCGAACACCGGGGAGCTGTTTTTT
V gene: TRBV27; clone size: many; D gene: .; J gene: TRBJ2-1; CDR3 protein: CASSLVRRDEQFF; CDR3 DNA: TGTGCCAGCAGTTTAGTACGGAGGGATGAGCAGTTCTTC
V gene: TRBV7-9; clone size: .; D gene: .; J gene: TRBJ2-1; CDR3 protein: CASSVSGGEWNEQFF; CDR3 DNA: TGTGCCAGCAGCGTAAGCGGAGGAGAATGGAATGAGCAGTTCTTC
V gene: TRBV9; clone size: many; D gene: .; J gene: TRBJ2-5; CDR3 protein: CASSIGPLGPQYF; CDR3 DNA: TGTGCCAGCAGCATCGGACCTTTGGGGCCCCAGTACTTC
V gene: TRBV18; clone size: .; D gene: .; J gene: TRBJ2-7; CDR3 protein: CASSHGTTYEQYF; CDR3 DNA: TGTGCCAGCTCACACGGGACCACCTACGAGCAGTACTTC
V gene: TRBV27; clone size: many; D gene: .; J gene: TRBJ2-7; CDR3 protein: CASSSSGWDYEQYF; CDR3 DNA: TGTGCCAGCAGTTCCTCCGGCTGGGACTACGAGCAGTACTTC
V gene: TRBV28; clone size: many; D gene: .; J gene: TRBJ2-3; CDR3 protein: CASTPGTDTQYF; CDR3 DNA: TGTGCCAGCACCCCAGGGACAGATACGCAGTATTTT
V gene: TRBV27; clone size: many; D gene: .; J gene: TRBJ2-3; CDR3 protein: CASSTYTDTQYF; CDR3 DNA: TGTGCCAGCAGTACGTACACAGATACGCAGTATTTT
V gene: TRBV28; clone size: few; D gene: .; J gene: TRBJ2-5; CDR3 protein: CASSRVRETQYF; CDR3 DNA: TGTGCCAGCAGCCGCGTACGGGAGACCCAGTACTTC
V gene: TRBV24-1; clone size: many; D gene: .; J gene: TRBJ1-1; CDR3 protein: CATSDAGGTTEAFF; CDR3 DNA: TGTGCCACCAGTGACGCCGGTGGGACGACTGAAGCTTTCTTT
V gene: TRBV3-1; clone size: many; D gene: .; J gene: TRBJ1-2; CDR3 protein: CASSQDLGLNYGYTF; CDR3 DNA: TGTGCCAGCAGCCAAGATCTGGGGCTGAACTATGGCTACACCTTC
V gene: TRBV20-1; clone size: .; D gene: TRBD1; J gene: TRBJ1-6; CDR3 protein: CSASHGTGGSHRGSPLHF; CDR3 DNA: TGCAGTGCTAGTCACGGGACAGGGGGTTCTCACAGGGGTTCACCCCTCCACTTT
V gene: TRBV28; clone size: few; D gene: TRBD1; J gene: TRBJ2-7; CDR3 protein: CASSLTTGFIHEQYF; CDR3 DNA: TGTGCCAGCAGTTTAACGACAGGGTTTATCCACGAGCAGTACTTC
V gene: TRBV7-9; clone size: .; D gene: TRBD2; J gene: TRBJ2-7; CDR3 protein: CASSLASGSSYEQYF; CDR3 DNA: TGTGCCAGCAGCTTAGCTAGCGGGAGCTCCTACGAGCAGTACTTC
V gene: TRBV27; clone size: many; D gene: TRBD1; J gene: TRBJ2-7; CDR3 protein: CASSLLGTGYDEQYF; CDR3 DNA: TGTGCCAGCAGTTTATTGGGGACAGGGTACGACGAGCAGTACTTC
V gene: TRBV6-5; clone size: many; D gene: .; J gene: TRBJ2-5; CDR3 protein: CASSYSLLAQETQYF; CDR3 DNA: TGTGCCAGCAGTTACTCGTTACTAGCCCAAGAGACCCAGTACTTC
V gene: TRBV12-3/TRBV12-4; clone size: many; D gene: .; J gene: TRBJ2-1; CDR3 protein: CASSPPQFF; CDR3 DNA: TGTGCCAGCAGCCCACCCCAGTTCTTC
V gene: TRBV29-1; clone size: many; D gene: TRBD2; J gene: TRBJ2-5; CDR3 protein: CSAGTSPQETQYF; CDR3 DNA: TGCAGCGCCGGGACTAGCCCCCAAGAGACCCAGTACTTC
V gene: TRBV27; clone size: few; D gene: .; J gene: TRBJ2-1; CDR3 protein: CASSLGPGSSYNEQFF; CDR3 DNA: TGTGCCAGCAGTTTAGGGCCGGGGAGCTCCTACAATGAGCAGTTCTTC
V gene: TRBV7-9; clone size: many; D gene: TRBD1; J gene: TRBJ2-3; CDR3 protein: CASSSRESGGPDTQYF; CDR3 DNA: TGTGCCAGCAGCTCCCGGGAGTCAGGGGGCCCAGATACGCAGTATTTT
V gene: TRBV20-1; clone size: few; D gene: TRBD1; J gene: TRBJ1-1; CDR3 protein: CSASSGQASMNTEAFF; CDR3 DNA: TGCAGTGCTAGTTCAGGACAGGCGTCAATGAACACTGAAGCTTTCTTT
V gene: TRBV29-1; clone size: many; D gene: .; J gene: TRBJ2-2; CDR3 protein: CSVAGKNTGELFF; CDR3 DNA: TGCAGCGTTGCCGGGAAGAACACCGGGGAGCTGTTTTTT